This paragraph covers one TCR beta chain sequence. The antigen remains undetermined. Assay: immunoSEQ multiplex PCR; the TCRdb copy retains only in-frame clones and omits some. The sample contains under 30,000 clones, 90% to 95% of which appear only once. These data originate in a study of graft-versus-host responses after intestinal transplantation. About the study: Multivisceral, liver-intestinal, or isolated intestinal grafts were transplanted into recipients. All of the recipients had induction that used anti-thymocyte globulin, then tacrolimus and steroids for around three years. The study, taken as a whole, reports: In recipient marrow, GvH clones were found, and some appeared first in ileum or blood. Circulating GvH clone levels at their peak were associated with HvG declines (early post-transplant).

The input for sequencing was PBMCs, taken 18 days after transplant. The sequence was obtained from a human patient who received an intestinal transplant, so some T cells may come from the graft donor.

The CDR3, as DNA: TGTGCCAGCAGTTTAGTACTAGCGGGGAGCTCCTACAATGAGCAGTTCTTC. Amino acid sequence: CASSLVLAGSSYNEQFF. The gene calls are TRBV27 and TRBJ2-1; 10 bases line up with TRBD2. The V segment lost 2 bases and the J segment 0 bases; nucleotides outside the gene matches: 4. Germline CDR1 is MNHEY and CDR2 is SMNVEV (reference sequence). The CDR3 runs to 17 residues.